The 23 T cell receptor beta chains below come from one sample, sequenced in a study of shared clonotypes between healthy human individuals. Some clones are missing from TCRdb's copy, which holds only in-frame ones; the method was immunoSEQ multiplex PCR. The table includes some 1 million clones, approximately 72% detected once. The source material was memory CD4+ T cells sorted from blood. Subset reported: CD45RA-negative fraction. Receptor source: a man younger than 30 in good health.

The V call is TRBV12-5, the J call TRBJ1-3, with unresolved D. Germline CDR1 reads LGHNT; CDR2 reads FRNRAP. CDR3 length equals 12 residues. The CDR3 spells CALWFSGNTIYF. DNA of the CDR3: TGTGCCTTGTGGTTCTCTGGAAACACCATATATTTT.

This chain joins TRBV5-4 and TRBJ1-1; TRBD1 matches 7 bases. This CDR3 is built from 17 residues. V shed 0 bases and J 1 base; nucleotides not matched to a gene: 9. Germline CDR1 and CDR2: SGHNT and YYREEE (reference sequence). The CDR3 coding sequence is TGTGCCAGCAGCTTGGACCGACAGGGCTGGGGGAACACTGAAGCTTTCTTT. This sequence encodes CASSLDRQGWGNTEAFF.

The V gene is TRBV18, the J gene TRBJ2-5, with D perhaps TRBD2 (5 bases). With 3 bases removed from V and 4 bases from J, the gap between germline ends came to 15 bases. The length of the CDR3 is 15 residues. Looked up from germline, CDR1 is KGHSH and CDR2 is LQKENI. This CDR3 reads CASSPFGVSPETQYF. CDR3 DNA: TGTGCCAGCTCACCCTTCGGGGTATCTCCAGAGACCCAGTACTTC.

This sequence joins TRBV5-8 and TRBJ1-3, with 7 bases aligning to TRBD1. The CDR3 spans 15 residues. V shed 2 bases and J 2 bases; nucleotides not matched to a gene: 4. From germline, CDR1 is SGHTS and CDR2 YDEGEE. The CDR3 region has the DNA TGTGCCAGCAGCTTACAGACAGGGCCTGGAAACACCATATATTTT. Translating gives CASSLQTGPGNTIYF.

CDR3 sequence reads: CAWSVTGSSNQPQHF. The CDR3, as DNA: TGTGCCTGGAGTGTAACTGGATCTAGCAATCAGCCCCAGCATTTT. This chain uses TRBV30 with TRBJ1-5; D remains ambiguous. Trimming removed 0 bases at V and 0 bases at J, with 9 bases between. This CDR3 contains 15 residues. Germline CDR1 is GTSNPN and CDR2 is SVGIG (reference sequence).

This chain links TRBV6-6 with TRBJ2-2; the match to TRBD2 covers 15 bases. Germline CDR1 reads MNHNY; CDR2 reads SVGAGI (reference sequence). The junction had 6 bases not matched to a gene; V was cut back by 7 bases and J by 6 bases. The CDR3 consists of 16 residues. This chain's CDR3 is CASTTGLAGGAGELFF. The CDR3 nucleotides read TGTGCCAGCACCACGGGACTAGCGGGAGGCGCCGGGGAGCTGTTTTTT.

For this clone: In the same sample, other DNA sequences code for this CDR3. The chain employs TRBV5-4 and TRBJ1-1; maybe TRBD1 (6 bases). The CDR3 runs to 14 residues. Germline loops: CDR1 SGHNT, CDR2 YYREEE (reference sequence). V lost 5 bases and J 0 bases, leaving 11 bases between the germline ends. The CDR3 sequence: CASSYGQMNTEAFF. The CDR3 nucleotides read TGTGCCAGCAGTTACGGACAGATGAACACTGAAGCTTTCTTT.

V and J are TRBV10-1 and TRBJ2-1; D gene ambiguous. The CDR3 consists of 11 residues. In germline, CDR1 is WNHNN, CDR2 SYGVQD (reference sequence). The V end was cut by 7 bases, the J end by 3 bases, with 4 bases between. CDR3 nucleotides: TGCGCCAGCACCCGCTACAATGAGCAGTTCTTC. It specifies CASTRYNEQFF.

The chain uses TRBV9 and TRBJ2-3; no firm D call. Trimming pared 0 bases from V and 1 base from J, leaving 9 bases between. CDR3 length: 15 residues. Per the germline V gene, CDR1 is SGDLS and CDR2 is YYNGEE. The CDR3 DNA sequence: TGTGCCAGCAGCGTAGTACCAGTCGGCACAGATACGCAGTATTTT. Protein sequence: CASSVVPVGTDTQYF.

The V gene is TRBV21-1, the J gene TRBJ1-3; whether TRBD1, the table's D call, matches the DNA was not checked. TRBV21-1 is labeled a pseudogene. The CDR3 contains 15 residues. CDR3 protein: CASSKPRVSGNTIYF. CDR3 nucleotide sequence: TGTGCCAGCAGCAAACCCAGGGTCTCTGGAAACACCATATATTTT.

The rearrangement joins TRBV2 to TRBJ1-2; possibly TRBD1 for D (6 bases). Trimming shortened V by 6 bases and J by 8 bases, and 16 bases separated the two germline ends. Per germline, CDR1 SNHLY and CDR2 FYNNEI. The CDR3 has 13 residues. This CDR3 reads CASSSTGSLGYTF. The CDR3 nucleotides are TGTGCCAGCAGCTCGACAGGTTCCCTGGGCTACACCTTC. The whole variable domain, filled in from reference TRBV2 and TRBJ1-2, reads EPEVTQTPSHQVTQMGQEVILRCVPISNHLYFYWYRQILGQKVEFLVSFYNNEISEKSEIFDDQFSVERPDGSNFTLKIRSTKLEDSAMYFCASSSTGSLGYTFGSGTRLTVV.

The genes are TRBV5-6 and TRBJ1-5; D remains unclear. The length of the CDR3 is 15 residues. CDR1 and CDR2 (germline): SGHDT, YYEEEE. V dropped 0 bases and J dropped 3 bases, with 10 bases sitting between them. The CDR3 nucleotides read TGTGCCAGCAGCTTGGAGGGCAGACTCAATCAGCCCCAGCATTTT. Translation gives CASSLEGRLNQPQHF.

The rearrangement uses TRBV10-2 and TRBJ2-1, with 7 bases fitting TRBD2. V dropped 1 base and J dropped 4; count of bases not matched to a gene: 10. Germline values: CDR1 WSHSY, CDR2 SAAADI. The CDR3 is 17 amino acids. CDR3 nucleotides: TGCGCCAGCAGTGAGTTTGCGGGAGCGCCAGTGTACAATGAGCAGTTCTTC. Amino acid sequence: CASSEFAGAPVYNEQFF.

The chain employs TRBV4-3 and TRBJ2-3; a possible D gene is TRBD1 (6 bases). Germline V gene lookup returns CDR1 LGHNA and CDR2 YSLEER. This CDR3 region has 15 residues. V was shortened by 4 bases and J by 0 bases, with 11 bases between the two germline ends. CDR3 protein: CASSRTALSTDTQYF. The CDR3 bases are TGCGCCAGCAGCCGGACAGCCCTAAGCACAGATACGCAGTATTTT.

This clone was seen only once. The chain recombines TRBV5-6 with TRBJ1-2, with no clear D. This CDR3 has 14 amino acids. Trimming removed 0 bases from V and 4 bases from J, with 10 bases in between. Per germline, CDR1 SGHDT and CDR2 YYEEEE. Here the CDR3 DNA reads TGTGCCAGCAGCTTGGGTGCCGCCACCTATGGCTACACCTTC. It codes for CASSLGAATYGYTF. The variable domain in full, completed from reference TRBV5-6 and TRBJ1-2, reads DAGVTQSPTHLIKTRGQQVTLRCSPKSGHDTVSWYQQALGQGPQFIFQYYEEEERQRGNFPDRFSGHQFPNYSSELNVNALLLGDSALYLCASSLGAATYGYTFGSGTRLTVV.

The V gene is TRBV27, the J gene TRBJ2-2, with D maybe TRBD1 (6 bases). The germline CDR1 and CDR2 sequences are MNHEY and SMNVEV (reference sequence). V shed 3 bases and J shed 4 bases, with 12 bases lying between them. The length of the CDR3 is 15 residues. CDR3 DNA: TGTGCCAGCAGTTTCGGACAGATTACCACCGGGGAGCTGTTTTTT. It is translated as CASSFGQITTGELFF.

In this sample, this clone turned up once. This chain links TRBV5-6 with TRBJ1-1; 9 nucleotides line up with TRBD1. The CDR3 is 14 residues long. Germline lookup yields CDR1 SGHDT and CDR2 YYEEEE. After removal of 4 bases from V and 4 bases from J, the junction contained 5 bases not matched to a gene. The CDR3 sequence is CASSRTGGLTEAFF. The CDR3, as DNA: TGTGCCAGCAGCCGAACAGGGGGCCTCACTGAAGCTTTCTTT.

The gene calls are TRBV4-3 and TRBJ2-7; no clear D. CDR1 is LGHNA and CDR2 is YSLEER in the germline V gene. The CDR3 loop spans 9 amino acids. In nucleotides, the CDR3 is TGCGCAATCAGACTCGAGCAGTACTTC. Amino acid sequence: CAIRLEQYF.

The chain couples TRBV6-6 to TRBJ2-5, with TRBD2 matching 7 bases. The end of the DNA fits TRBJ2-7 better, so the J call may be wrong. There are 15 residues in the CDR3. Germline V gene data show CDR1 as MNHNY and CDR2 as SVGAGI (reference sequence). The CDR3 here is CASIPARGVSYEQYF. In DNA, the CDR3 is TGTGCCAGCATCCCAGCTCGGGGGGTCTCCTACGAGCAGTACTTC.

For this clone: Additional DNA sequences in this sample encode the identical CDR3. The chain employs TRBV18 and TRBJ1-6; D is unclear. V was cut by 3 bases and J by 8 bases, with 8 bases left in between. The CDR3 runs to 13 residues. In germline, CDR1 is KGHSH, CDR2 LQKENI. DNA of the CDR3: TGTGCCAGCTCACCCGGGCGAGATTCACCCCTCCACTTT. Residues: CASSPGRDSPLHF.

The chain is built from TRBV12-5 and TRBJ2-3, with 7 positions matching TRBD2. The CDR3 totals 16 residues. J was trimmed by 2 bases and V by 0 bases; bases with no gene match: 5. Per the germline V gene, CDR1 is LGHNT and CDR2 is FRNRAP. CDR3 nucleotide sequence: TGTGCTAGTGGTTTGGTATGGCGGGAGACCACAGATACGCAGTATTTT. It translates to CASGLVWRETTDTQYF.

This clone was picked up one time. V gene TRBV7-6 combines with J gene TRBJ2-5; 9 nucleotides align to TRBD1. V gave up 3 bases and J gave up 4 bases; unmatched junction bases: 3. CDR1 is SGHVS, CDR2 FNYEAQ, per germline. The CDR3 consists of 14 residues. This chain's CDR3 is CASSFGQGTETQYF. The DNA for the CDR3 is TGTGCCAGCAGCTTTGGACAGGGGACAGAGACCCAGTACTTC. Using reference TRBV7-6 and TRBJ2-5 for the parts outside the CDR3, the full variable domain is GAGVSQSPRYKVTKRGQDVALRCDPISGHVSLYWYRQALGQGPEFLTYFNYEAQQDKSGLPNDRFSAERPEGSISTLTIQRTEQRDSAMYRCASSFGQGTETQYFGPGTRLLVL.

This chain joins TRBV6-5 and TRBJ2-2; no firm D call. Germline V lookup: CDR1 MNHEY, CDR2 SVGAGI. The CDR3 covers 15 residues. V was pared by 9 bases and J by 0 bases, with 14 bases between. The CDR3 DNA reads as TGTGCCAGGGCCAATACAAGTTCGAACACCGGGGAGCTGTTTTTT. The encoded protein is CARANTSSNTGELFF.